The 30 T cell receptor beta chains in this list originate from one sample, sequenced in a study of T cell responses to AZD1222 COVID-19 vaccine. TCRdb's copy holds only in-frame clones and misses some; the assay was immunoSEQ multiplex PCR. The repertoire includes 130,000 or so clones, 75% to 95% of them detected once, and 4% to 5% sits in the top ten. The source was peripheral blood, collected 28 days after the second dose of the MenACWY control vaccine. These receptors all stem from an adult who received the MenACWY meningococcal vaccine as a control.

V gene TRBV4-1 combines with J gene TRBJ2-3, with 15 bases matching TRBD2. In germline, CDR1 is MGHRA, CDR2 YSYEKL. V shed 4 bases and J 3 bases; nucleotides not matched to a gene: 2. The CDR3 length is 16 residues. Here the CDR3 reads CASSLGLAGGTDTQYF. In nucleotides, the CDR3 is TGCGCCAGCAGCCTCGGACTAGCGGGAGGGACAGATACGCAGTATTTT.

J is TRBJ1-5 and V is TRBV28; no reliable D call. The CDR3 runs to 15 residues. Looked up from germline, CDR1 is MDHEN and CDR2 is SYDVKM. V lost 4 bases and J lost 0, with 10 bases in between. The CDR3 DNA follows: TGTGCCAGCAGTTATTCGGGTTATAGCAATCAGCCCCAGCATTTT. Translated: CASSYSGYSNQPQHF.

V is TRBV6-6 and J is TRBJ2-7, with 12 bases identical to TRBD2. This CDR3 is 16 amino acids long. V dropped 0 bases and J dropped 3; count of bases not matched to a gene: 3. Germline V gene sequence: CDR1 MNHNY, CDR2 SVGAGI (reference sequence). This CDR3 reads CASSYSATSGSYEQYF. The CDR3 DNA is TGTGCCAGCAGTTACTCTGCGACTAGCGGGAGCTACGAGCAGTACTTC.

This clone showed up just once. The J gene is TRBJ2-4, the V gene TRBV28; 9 nucleotides align to TRBD2. There are 15 residues in the CDR3. Losses at the gene ends were 2 bases for V and 7 bases for J; bases not matched to a gene: 6. Per the germline V gene, CDR1 is MDHEN and CDR2 is SYDVKM. CDR3 DNA sequence: TGTGCCAGCAGTTTAATGGCGGGAGGGGCGAACATTCAGTACTTC. Residues: CASSLMAGGANIQYF.

The rearrangement uses TRBV5-1 and TRBJ1-4; 8 positions agree with TRBD1. The length of the CDR3 is 15 residues. Germline-derived CDR1 and CDR2 are SGHRS and YFSETQ. V lost 3 bases and J lost 6; bases outside the gene matches: 7. For the CDR3, the DNA is TGCGCCAGCAGCTGGGACAGGCCTGGGGATGAAAAACTGTTTTTT. It encodes CASSWDRPGDEKLFF.

The rearrangement joins TRBV7-9 to TRBJ2-1; 8 bases are a match to TRBD2. Germline V gene sequence: CDR1 SEHNR, CDR2 FQNEAQ (reference sequence). The CDR3 length is 13 residues. V dropped 10 bases and J dropped 2; count of bases not matched to a gene: 4. CDR3 in amino acids: CATGGATYNEQFF. In nucleotides, the CDR3 is TGTGCCACCGGGGGGGCCACCTACAATGAGCAGTTCTTC. Using reference TRBV7-9 and TRBJ2-1 for the parts outside the CDR3, the full variable domain is DTGVSQNPRHKITKRGQNVTFRCDPISEHNRLYWYRQTLGQGPEFLTYFQNEAQLEKSRLLSDRFSAERPKGSFSTLEIQRTEQGDSAMYLCATGGATYNEQFFGPGTRLTVL.

This chain links TRBV7-6 with TRBJ2-7; unclear D gene. This CDR3 comprises 13 residues. The V end was cut by 6 bases, the J end by 0 bases, with 9 bases between. Germline CDR1 and CDR2: SGHVS and FNYEAQ. CDR3 bases: TGTGCCAGCAGACGACCAAGCTCCTACGAGCAGTACGTC. Protein product: CASRRPSSYEQYV.

CDR3 residues: CASSAGVNTIYF. The CDR3 bases are TGTGCCAGCTCCGCGGGCGTAAACACCATATATTTT. The chain recombines TRBV2 with TRBJ1-3; D remains unclear. V lost 8 bases, J lost 6 bases, and 11 bases lay in between. Germline V lookup: CDR1 SNHLY, CDR2 FYNNEI. This CDR3 comprises 12 residues.

The chain employs TRBV7-2 and TRBJ2-7, with 9 nucleotides matching TRBD2. This CDR3 is built from 15 residues. Per germline, CDR1 SGHTA and CDR2 FQGNSA. The trim removed 5 bases at V and 0 bases at J, leaving 5 bases unmatched. The CDR3: CASSARTSASYEQYF. CDR3 in DNA: TGTGCCAGCAGCGCCCGGACTAGCGCCTCCTACGAGCAGTACTTC.

The V and J genes are TRBV7-2 and TRBJ1-5; 8 nucleotides align to TRBD1. The length of the CDR3 is 14 residues. CDR1 is SGHTA, CDR2 FQGNSA, per germline. The J segment lost 0 bases and the V segment lost 6 bases, leaving 1 base of the junction unmatched. CDR3 loop: CASRTGDSNQPQHF. CDR3 in DNA: TGTGCCAGCAGGACAGGGGATAGCAATCAGCCCCAGCATTTT.

The chain combines TRBV29-1 with TRBJ2-1; D possibly corresponds to TRBD2 (6 bases). Trimming took off 8 bases at V and 4 bases at J, with 18 bases between the two ends. CDR3 length: 14 amino acids. Germline lookup yields CDR1 SQVTM and CDR2 ANQGSEA. The CDR3 DNA is TGCAGCATCCGCTTGGGGGGTTCTTACAATGAGCAGTTCTTC. Translating it yields CSIRLGGSYNEQFF.

The chain uses TRBV28 and TRBJ1-5; perhaps TRBD1 as D (5 bases). Per the germline V gene, CDR1 is MDHEN and CDR2 is SYDVKM. Trimming removed 6 bases from V and 6 bases from J, with 21 bases in between. The CDR3 spans 16 residues. The CDR3 protein is CASSASLGDGGQPQHF. The DNA of the CDR3 is TGTGCCAGCAGCGCCTCACTCGGGGACGGCGGTCAGCCCCAGCATTTT.

V and J are TRBV3-1 (or the pseudogene TRBV3-2) and TRBJ1-6; D ambiguous. CDR3 length: 15 residues. Germline CDR1 is LGHDT and CDR2 is YNNKEL (reference sequence). Trimming pared 1 base from V and 7 bases from J, leaving 11 bases between. The CDR3 region is CASSQGVRYNSPLHF. DNA for the CDR3: TGTGCCAGCAGCCAAGGAGTCAGATACAATTCACCCCTCCACTTT.

This chain links TRBV24-1 with TRBJ2-3, with 13 bases lining up with TRBD2. The ends lost 7 bases at V and 6 bases at J; junction bases unmatched: 0. The length of the CDR3 is 13 residues. CDR1 is KGHDR and CDR2 is SFDVKD in the germline V gene. Written as DNA, the CDR3 is TGTGCCACCAGGACTAGCGGGGGGGATACGCAGTATTTT. It is translated as CATRTSGGDTQYF.

This chain uses TRBV3-1 (or the pseudogene TRBV3-2) with TRBJ2-1, with D perhaps TRBD2 (5 bases). CDR1 is LGHDT, CDR2 YNNKEL, per germline (reference sequence). V dropped 0 bases and J dropped 8 bases, with 11 bases sitting between them. The CDR3 is 14 amino acids. The CDR3 coding sequence is TGTGCCAGCAGCCAAGATTTCGCGGGTGATGAGCAGTTCTTC. Amino acid sequence: CASSQDFAGDEQFF.

V and J are TRBV7-9 and TRBJ1-4; D gene uncertain. The CDR3 sequence is 15 residues long. V shed 4 bases and J shed 0 bases, with 9 bases lying between them. Germline-derived CDR1 and CDR2 are SEHNR and FQNEAQ (reference sequence). CDR3 protein: CASSSGLTTNEKLFF. The CDR3 coding sequence is TGTGCCAGCAGCTCCGGACTTACAACTAATGAAAAACTGTTTTTT.

J is TRBJ1-6 and V is TRBV7-9; the match to TRBD1 covers 7 bases. CDR1 is SEHNR and CDR2 is FQNEAQ in the germline V gene (reference sequence). Trimming took 4 bases from V and 4 from J; bases not matched to a gene: 10. The CDR3 loop spans 17 amino acids. CDR3 region: CASSSLSTGQYNSPLHF. Written as DNA, the CDR3 is TGTGCCAGCAGCTCACTTAGTACGGGACAGTATAATTCACCCCTCCACTTT.

The rearrangement joins TRBV27 to TRBJ1-2; D might be TRBD1 (5 bases). Per the germline V gene, CDR1 is MNHEY and CDR2 is SMNVEV (reference sequence). CDR3 length equals 14 residues. V lost 4 bases, J lost 5 bases, and 14 bases lay in between. The CDR3 spells CASSSQVGAYGYTF. CDR3 coding DNA: TGTGCCAGCAGTTCGCAGGTAGGGGCGTATGGCTACACCTTC.

V and J are TRBV5-4 and TRBJ2-2; 8 bases agree with TRBD2. V trimming: 8 bases; J trimming: 4 bases; junction bases outside the gene matches: 13. The CDR3 is 16 amino acids. From germline, CDR1 is SGHNT and CDR2 YYREEE (reference sequence). CDR3 amino acids: CASEAAGVRGTGELFF. The CDR3 DNA is TGTGCCAGTGAGGCAGCGGGAGTGCGGGGCACCGGGGAGCTGTTTTTT. Filled out from reference TRBV5-4 and TRBJ2-2, the complete variable domain reads ETGVTQSPTHLIKTRGQQVTLRCSSQSGHNTVSWYQQALGQGPQFIFQYYREEENGRGNFPPRFSGLQFPNYSSELNVNALELDDSALYLCASEAAGVRGTGELFFGEGSRLTVL.

The V gene is TRBV28, the J gene TRBJ1-3; D unclear. Germline V CDR1 and CDR2: MDHEN, SYDVKM. Trimming removed 8 bases from V and 8 bases from J, with 10 bases in between. The CDR3 loop spans 11 amino acids. CDR3 in amino acids: CASVGWDTIYF. The DNA for the CDR3 is TGTGCCAGCGTCGGGTGGGACACCATATATTTT.

The rearrangement links TRBV24-1 to TRBJ1-1; the D gene is possibly TRBD1 (6 bases). CDR1 is KGHDR and CDR2 is SFDVKD in the germline V gene. The CDR3 is 14 residues long. Deletions cut 7 bases from V and 4 bases from J, with 15 bases between. Here the CDR3 reads CATRTGWGSTEAFF. CDR3 in DNA: TGTGCCACCAGGACAGGTTGGGGGAGCACTGAAGCTTTCTTT.

This chain joins TRBV5-5 and TRBJ2-2, with D uncertain. The V end lost 0 bases, the J end lost 4 bases, and 10 bases lay between the germline ends. The germline V gene encodes CDR1 SGHKS and CDR2 YYEKEE (reference sequence). CDR3 length: 15 amino acids. As DNA, the CDR3 is TGTGCCAGCAGCTTGGGCACTCACCCCACCGGGGAGCTGTTTTTT. Protein sequence: CASSLGTHPTGELFF.

The chain couples TRBV2 to TRBJ2-2, with 10 bases identical to TRBD1. The CDR3 spans 19 residues. Unmatched junction bases numbered 11, after V lost 4 bases and J lost 0 bases. CDR1 is SNHLY, CDR2 FYNNEI, per germline. As DNA, the CDR3 is TGTGCCAGCAGTGTCCCCGGGACAGGGGCACTGGCGAACACCGGGGAGCTGTTTTTT. Protein sequence: CASSVPGTGALANTGELFF.

The chain joins TRBV24-1 to TRBJ2-6; D unresolved. The CDR3 spans 15 residues. The germline V gene has CDR1 KGHDR and CDR2 SFDVKD. Trimming pared 2 bases from V and 0 bases from J, leaving 4 bases between. The CDR3 loop reads CATSDWSSGANVLTF. CDR3 DNA sequence: TGTGCCACCAGTGATTGGAGCTCTGGGGCCAACGTCCTGACTTTC.

The chain has TRBV7-9 and TRBJ2-3; no firm D call. CDR1 SEHNR and CDR2 FQNEAQ come from the germline V gene (reference sequence). The V end lost 4 bases, the J end lost 0 bases, and 5 bases lay between the germline ends. This CDR3 has 13 residues. In DNA form, the CDR3 reads TGTGCCAGCAGCTCCTTGAGCACAGATACGCAGTATTTT. Encoded protein: CASSSLSTDTQYF.

V and J are TRBV18 and TRBJ2-2; 7 bases fit TRBD1. Losses at the gene ends were 1 base for V and 4 bases for J; bases not matched to a gene: 3. The germline V gene encodes CDR1 KGHSH and CDR2 LQKENI. CDR3 length: 15 amino acids. Here the CDR3 reads CASSPRDSFTGELFF. The CDR3, as DNA: TGTGCCAGCTCACCACGGGACAGCTTCACCGGGGAGCTGTTTTTT.

The chain carries TRBV7-9 and TRBJ2-3; 7 bases match TRBD1. V dropped 8 bases and J dropped 3; count of bases not matched to a gene: 14. Per the germline V gene, CDR1 is SEHNR and CDR2 is FQNEAQ (reference sequence). CDR3 length: 16 amino acids. The CDR3 region has the DNA TGTGCCAGCCCCCATCCACAGGGGCCTCCTACAGATACGCAGTATTTT. As protein: CASPHPQGPPTDTQYF.

The chain recombines TRBV24-1 with TRBJ2-3; possible D gene TRBD1, 6 bases. Germline V gives CDR1 KGHDR, CDR2 SFDVKD. V was clipped by 3 bases and J by 0 bases, with 15 bases between them. The CDR3 covers 17 residues. CDR3 residues: CATSDPPLGGSTDTQYF. As DNA, the CDR3 is TGTGCCACCAGTGATCCCCCCTTAGGGGGAAGCACAGATACGCAGTATTTT.

The genes are TRBV5-6 and TRBJ1-6, with TRBD1 as a possible D gene (5 bases). The V gene lost 6 bases and the J gene lost 7 bases, with 11 bases spanning the gap. Germline CDR1 and CDR2: SGHDT and YYEEEE. CDR3 size: 13 residues. CDR3 region: CASTRDLNSPLHF. CDR3 sequence (DNA): TGTGCCAGCACCCGGGACTTGAATTCACCCCTCCACTTT.

This chain links TRBV19 with TRBJ1-1; possibly TRBD1 for D (6 bases). Germline CDR1 and CDR2: LNHDA and SQIVND (reference sequence). V was cut by 3 bases and J by 0 bases, with 14 bases left in between. The CDR3 is made up of 16 amino acids. The CDR3 region has the DNA TGTGCCAGTAGTATGGGCAGGGGAGGAATGAACACTGAAGCTTTCTTT. This translates into CASSMGRGGMNTEAFF.